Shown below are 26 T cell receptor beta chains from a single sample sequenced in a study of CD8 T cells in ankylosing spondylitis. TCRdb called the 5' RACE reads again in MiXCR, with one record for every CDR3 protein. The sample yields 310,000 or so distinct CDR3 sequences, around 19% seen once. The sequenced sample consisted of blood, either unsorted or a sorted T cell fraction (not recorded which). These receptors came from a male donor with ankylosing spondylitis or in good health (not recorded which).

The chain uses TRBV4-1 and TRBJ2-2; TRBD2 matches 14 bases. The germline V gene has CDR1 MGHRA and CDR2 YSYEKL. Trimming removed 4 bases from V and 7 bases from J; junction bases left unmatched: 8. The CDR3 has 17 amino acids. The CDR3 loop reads CASSPRLAGGPGGELFF. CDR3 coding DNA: TGCGCCAGCAGCCCTCGACTAGCGGGAGGGCCAGGCGGGGAGCTGTTTTTT.

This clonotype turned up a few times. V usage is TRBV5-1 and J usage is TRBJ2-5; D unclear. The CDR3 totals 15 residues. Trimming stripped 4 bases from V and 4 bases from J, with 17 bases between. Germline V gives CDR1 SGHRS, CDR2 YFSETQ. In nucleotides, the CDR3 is TGCGCCAGCAGCGGATCGCTAGAGGTCCGAGAGACCCAGTACTTC. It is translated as CASSGSLEVRETQYF.

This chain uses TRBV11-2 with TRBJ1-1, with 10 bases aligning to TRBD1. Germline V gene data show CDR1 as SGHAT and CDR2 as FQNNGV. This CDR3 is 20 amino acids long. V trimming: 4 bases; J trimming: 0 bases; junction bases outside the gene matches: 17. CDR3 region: CASSSHLGGQGFFLNTEAFF. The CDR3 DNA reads TGTGCCAGCAGCTCACACTTAGGGGGACAGGGGTTCTTCCTGAACACTGAAGCTTTCTTT. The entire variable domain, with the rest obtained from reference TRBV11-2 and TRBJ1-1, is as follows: EAGVAQSPRYKIIEKRQSVAFWCNPISGHATLYWYQQILGQGPKLLIQFQNNGVVDDSQLPKDRFSAERLKGVDSTLKIQPAKLEDSAVYLCASSSHLGGQGFFLNTEAFFGQGTRLTVV.

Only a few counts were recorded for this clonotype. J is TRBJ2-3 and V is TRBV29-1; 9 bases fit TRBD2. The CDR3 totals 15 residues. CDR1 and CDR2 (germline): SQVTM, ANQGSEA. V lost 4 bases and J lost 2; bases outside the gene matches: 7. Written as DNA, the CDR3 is TGCAGCGTTGGCCCCGGACTAGCGTCCACAGATACGCAGTATTTT. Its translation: CSVGPGLASTDTQYF.

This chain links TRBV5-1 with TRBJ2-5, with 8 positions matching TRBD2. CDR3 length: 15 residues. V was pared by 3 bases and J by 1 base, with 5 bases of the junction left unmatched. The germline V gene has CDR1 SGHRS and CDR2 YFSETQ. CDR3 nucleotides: TGCGCCAGCAGCTCTGGACTAGCCACCCAAGAGACCCAGTACTTC. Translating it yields CASSSGLATQETQYF.

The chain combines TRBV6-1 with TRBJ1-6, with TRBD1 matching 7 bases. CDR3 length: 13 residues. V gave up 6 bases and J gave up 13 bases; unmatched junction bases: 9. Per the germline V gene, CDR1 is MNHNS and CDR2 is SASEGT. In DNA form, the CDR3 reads TGTGCCAGCAGCCAGGACAGGTGGTGGCCCCTCCACTTT. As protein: CASSQDRWWPLHF.

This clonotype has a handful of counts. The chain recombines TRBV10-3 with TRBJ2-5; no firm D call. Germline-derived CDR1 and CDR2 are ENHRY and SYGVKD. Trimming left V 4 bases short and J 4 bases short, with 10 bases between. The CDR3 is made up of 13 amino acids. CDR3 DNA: TGTGCCATCAGTGGGCCCGAGTTAGAGACCCAGTACTTC. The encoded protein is CAISGPELETQYF.

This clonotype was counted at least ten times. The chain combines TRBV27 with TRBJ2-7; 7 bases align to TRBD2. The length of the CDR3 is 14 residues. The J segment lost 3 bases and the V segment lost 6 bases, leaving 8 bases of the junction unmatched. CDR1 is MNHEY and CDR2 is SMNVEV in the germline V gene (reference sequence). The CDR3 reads CASSPRGVGYEQYV. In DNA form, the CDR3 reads TGTGCCAGCAGCCCCCGGGGGGTAGGCTACGAGCAGTACGTC.

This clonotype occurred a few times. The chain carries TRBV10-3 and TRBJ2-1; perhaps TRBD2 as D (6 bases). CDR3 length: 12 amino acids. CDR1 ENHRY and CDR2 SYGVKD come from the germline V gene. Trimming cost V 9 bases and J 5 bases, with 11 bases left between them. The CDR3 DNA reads TGTGCCATAGGCGGGACTCACAATGAGCAGTTCTTC. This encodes CAIGGTHNEQFF.

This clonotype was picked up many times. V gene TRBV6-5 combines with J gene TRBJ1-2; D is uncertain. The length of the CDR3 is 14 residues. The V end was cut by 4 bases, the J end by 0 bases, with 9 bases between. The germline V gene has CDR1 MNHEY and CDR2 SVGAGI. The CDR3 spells CASSSTEANYGYTF. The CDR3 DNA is TGTGCCAGCAGTTCGACCGAAGCTAACTATGGCTACACCTTC.

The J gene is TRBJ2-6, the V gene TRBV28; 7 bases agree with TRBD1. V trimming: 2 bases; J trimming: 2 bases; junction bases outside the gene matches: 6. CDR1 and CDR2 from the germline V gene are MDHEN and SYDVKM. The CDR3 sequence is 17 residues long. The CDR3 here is CASSLSPGQTGANVLTF. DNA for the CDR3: TGTGCCAGCAGTTTAAGCCCGGGACAGACTGGGGCCAACGTCCTGACTTTC. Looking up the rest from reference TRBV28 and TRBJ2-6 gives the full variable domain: DVKVTQSSRYLVKRTGEKVFLECVQDMDHENMFWYRQDPGLGLRLIYFSYDVKMKEKGDIPEGYSVSREKKERFSLILESASTNQTSMYLCASSLSPGQTGANVLTFGAGSRLTVL.

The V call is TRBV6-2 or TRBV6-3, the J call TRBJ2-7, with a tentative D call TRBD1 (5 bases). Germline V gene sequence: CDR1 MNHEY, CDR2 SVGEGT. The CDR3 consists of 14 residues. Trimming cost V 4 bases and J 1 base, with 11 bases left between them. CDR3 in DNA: TGTGCCAGCAGTTCTCGGACAAGGTCCTACGAGCAGTACGTC. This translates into CASSSRTRSYEQYV.

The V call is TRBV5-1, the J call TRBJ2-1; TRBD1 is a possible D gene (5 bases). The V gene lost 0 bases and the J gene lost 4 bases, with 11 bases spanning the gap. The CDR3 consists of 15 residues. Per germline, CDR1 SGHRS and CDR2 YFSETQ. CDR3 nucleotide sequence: TGCGCCAGCAGCTTGGGTCTGGACATATACAATGAGCAGTTCTTC. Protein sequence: CASSLGLDIYNEQFF.

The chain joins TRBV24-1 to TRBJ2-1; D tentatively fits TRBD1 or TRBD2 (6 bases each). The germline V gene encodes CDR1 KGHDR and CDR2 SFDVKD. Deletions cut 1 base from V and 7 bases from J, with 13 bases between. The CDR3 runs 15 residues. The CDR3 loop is CATSDFSGGRNEQFF. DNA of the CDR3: TGTGCCACCAGTGATTTTTCCGGGGGCAGGAATGAGCAGTTCTTC.

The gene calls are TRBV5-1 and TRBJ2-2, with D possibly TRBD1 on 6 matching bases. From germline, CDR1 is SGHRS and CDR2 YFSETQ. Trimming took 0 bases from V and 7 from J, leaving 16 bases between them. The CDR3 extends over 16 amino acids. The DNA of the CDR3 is TGCGCCAGCAGCTTGGATGTCAGGGGCGGTGGCGGGGAGCTGTTTTTT. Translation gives CASSLDVRGGGGELFF.

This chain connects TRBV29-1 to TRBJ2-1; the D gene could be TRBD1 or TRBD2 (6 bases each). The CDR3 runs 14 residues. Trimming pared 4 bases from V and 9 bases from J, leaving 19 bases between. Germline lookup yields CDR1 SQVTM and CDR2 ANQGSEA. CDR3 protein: CSVAVIGGPGEQFF. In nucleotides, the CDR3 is TGCAGCGTTGCAGTGATAGGGGGGCCGGGTGAGCAGTTCTTC.

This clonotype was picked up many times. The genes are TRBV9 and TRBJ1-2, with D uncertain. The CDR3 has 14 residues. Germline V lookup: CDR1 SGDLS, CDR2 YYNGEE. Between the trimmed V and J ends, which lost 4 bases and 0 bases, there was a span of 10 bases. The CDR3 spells CASSPALANYGYTF. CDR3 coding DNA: TGTGCCAGCAGCCCCGCCTTAGCTAACTATGGCTACACCTTC.

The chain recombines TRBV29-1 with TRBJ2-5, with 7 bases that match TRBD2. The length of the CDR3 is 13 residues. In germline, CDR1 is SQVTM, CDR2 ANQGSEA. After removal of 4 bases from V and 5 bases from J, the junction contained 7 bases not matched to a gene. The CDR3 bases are TGCAGCGTTGCTTATGCCGGGGGGGAGACCCAGTACTTC. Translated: CSVAYAGGETQYF.

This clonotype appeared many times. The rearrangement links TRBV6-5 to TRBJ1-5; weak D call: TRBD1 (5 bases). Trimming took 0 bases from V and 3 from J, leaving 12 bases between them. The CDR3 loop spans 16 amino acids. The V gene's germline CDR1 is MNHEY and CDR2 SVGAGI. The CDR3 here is CASSYSPGTLNQPQHF. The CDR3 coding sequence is TGTGCCAGCAGTTACTCTCCAGGGACCCTCAATCAGCCCCAGCATTTT.

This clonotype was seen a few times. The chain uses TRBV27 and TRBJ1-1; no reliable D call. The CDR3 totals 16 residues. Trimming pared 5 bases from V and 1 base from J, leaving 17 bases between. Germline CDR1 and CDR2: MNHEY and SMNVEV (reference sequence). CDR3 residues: CASSRRPDTPNTEAFF. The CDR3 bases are TGTGCCAGCAGTCGCCGGCCCGATACCCCGAACACTGAAGCTTTCTTT.

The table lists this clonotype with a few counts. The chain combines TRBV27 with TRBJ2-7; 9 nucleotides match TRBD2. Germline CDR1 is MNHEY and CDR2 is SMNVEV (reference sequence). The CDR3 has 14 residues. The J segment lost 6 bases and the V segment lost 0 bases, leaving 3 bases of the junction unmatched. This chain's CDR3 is CASSLSPAGGEQYV. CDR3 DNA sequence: TGTGCCAGCAGTTTATCGCCAGCGGGAGGCGAGCAGTACGTC.

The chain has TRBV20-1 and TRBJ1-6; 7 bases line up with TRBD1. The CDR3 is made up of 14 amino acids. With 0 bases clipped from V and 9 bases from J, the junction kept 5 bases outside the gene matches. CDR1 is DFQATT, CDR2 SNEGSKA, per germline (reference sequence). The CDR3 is CSAREQGYGSPLHF. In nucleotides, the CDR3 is TGCAGTGCTAGAGAACAGGGGTACGGTTCACCCCTCCACTTT.

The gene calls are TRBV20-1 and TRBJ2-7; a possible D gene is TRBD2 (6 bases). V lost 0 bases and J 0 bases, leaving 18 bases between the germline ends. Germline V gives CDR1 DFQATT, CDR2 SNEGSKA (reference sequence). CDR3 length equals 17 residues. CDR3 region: CSARDPLARGPSYEQYV. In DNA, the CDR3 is TGCAGTGCTAGAGATCCCCTAGCGCGAGGGCCCTCCTACGAGCAGTACGTC.

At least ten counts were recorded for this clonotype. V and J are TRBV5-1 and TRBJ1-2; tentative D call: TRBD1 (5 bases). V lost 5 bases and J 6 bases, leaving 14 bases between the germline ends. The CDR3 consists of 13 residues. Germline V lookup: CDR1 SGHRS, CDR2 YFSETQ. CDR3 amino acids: CASRIGGVDGYTF. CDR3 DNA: TGCGCCAGCAGAATCGGGGGGGTCGATGGCTACACCTTC.

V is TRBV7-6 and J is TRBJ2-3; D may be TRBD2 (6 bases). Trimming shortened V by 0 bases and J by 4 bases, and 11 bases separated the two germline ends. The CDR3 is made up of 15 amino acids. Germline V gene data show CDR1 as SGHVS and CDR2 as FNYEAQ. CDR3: CASSLAGGSADTQYF. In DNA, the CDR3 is TGTGCCAGCAGCTTAGCCGGGGGTAGCGCAGATACGCAGTATTTT. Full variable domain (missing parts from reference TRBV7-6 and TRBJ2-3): GAGVSQSPRYKVTKRGQDVALRCDPISGHVSLYWYRQALGQGPEFLTYFNYEAQQDKSGLPNDRFSAERPEGSISTLTIQRTEQRDSAMYRCASSLAGGSADTQYFGPGTRLTVL.

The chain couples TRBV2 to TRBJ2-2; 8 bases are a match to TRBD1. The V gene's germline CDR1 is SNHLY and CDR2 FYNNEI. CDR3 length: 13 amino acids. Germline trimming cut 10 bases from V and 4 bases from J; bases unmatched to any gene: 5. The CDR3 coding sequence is TGTGCCATCTCGGACAGGGCCACCGGGGAGCTGTTTTTT. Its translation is CAISDRATGELFF. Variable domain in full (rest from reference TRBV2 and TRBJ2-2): EPEVTQTPSHQVTQMGQEVILRCVPISNHLYFYWYRQILGQKVEFLVSFYNNEISEKSEIFDDQFSVERPDGSNFTLKIRSTKLEDSAMYFCAISDRATGELFFGEGSRLTVL.